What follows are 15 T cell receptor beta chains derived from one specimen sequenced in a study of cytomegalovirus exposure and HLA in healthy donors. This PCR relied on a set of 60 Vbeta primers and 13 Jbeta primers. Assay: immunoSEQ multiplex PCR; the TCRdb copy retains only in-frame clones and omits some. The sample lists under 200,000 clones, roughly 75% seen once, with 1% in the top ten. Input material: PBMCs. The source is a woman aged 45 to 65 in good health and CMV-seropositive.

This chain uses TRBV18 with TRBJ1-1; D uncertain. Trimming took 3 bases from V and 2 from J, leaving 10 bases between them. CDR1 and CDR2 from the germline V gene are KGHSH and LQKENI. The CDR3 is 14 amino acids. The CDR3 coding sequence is TGTGCCAGCTCACCCCTCGCGGATAACACTGAAGCTTTCTTT. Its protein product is CASSPLADNTEAFF.

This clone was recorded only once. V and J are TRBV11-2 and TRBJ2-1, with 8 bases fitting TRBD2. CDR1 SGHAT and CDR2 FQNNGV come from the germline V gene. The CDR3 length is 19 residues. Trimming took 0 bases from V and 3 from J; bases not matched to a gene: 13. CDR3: CASSLDGQVSGIVYNEQFF. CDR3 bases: TGTGCCAGCAGCTTAGATGGTCAGGTTAGCGGGATTGTCTACAATGAGCAGTTCTTC.

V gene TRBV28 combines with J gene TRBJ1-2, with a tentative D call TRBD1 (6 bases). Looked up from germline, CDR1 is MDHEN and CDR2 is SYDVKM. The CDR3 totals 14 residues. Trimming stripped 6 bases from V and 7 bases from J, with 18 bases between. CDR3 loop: CASRPRGRPIGYTF. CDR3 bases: TGTGCCAGCAGGCCCAGGGGCCGCCCGATTGGCTACACCTTC.

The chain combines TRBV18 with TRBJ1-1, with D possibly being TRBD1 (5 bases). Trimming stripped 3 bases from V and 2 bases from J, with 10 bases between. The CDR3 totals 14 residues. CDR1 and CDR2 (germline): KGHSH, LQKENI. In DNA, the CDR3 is TGTGCCAGCTCACCTGTCCAGGGAAACACTGAAGCTTTCTTT. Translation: CASSPVQGNTEAFF.

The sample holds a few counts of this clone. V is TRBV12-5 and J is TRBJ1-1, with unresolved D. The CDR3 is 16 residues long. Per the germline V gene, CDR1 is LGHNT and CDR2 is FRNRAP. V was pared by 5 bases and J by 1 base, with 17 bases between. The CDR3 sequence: CASGTVSGSTNTEAFF. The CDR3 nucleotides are TGTGCTAGTGGTACCGTATCAGGATCTACGAACACTGAAGCTTTCTTT.

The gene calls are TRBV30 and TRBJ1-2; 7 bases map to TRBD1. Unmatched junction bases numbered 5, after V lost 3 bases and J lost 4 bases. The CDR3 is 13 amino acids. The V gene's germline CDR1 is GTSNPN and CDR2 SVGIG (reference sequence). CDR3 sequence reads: CAWSLGGGYGYTF. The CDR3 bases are TGTGCCTGGAGCCTAGGGGGCGGCTATGGCTACACCTTC.

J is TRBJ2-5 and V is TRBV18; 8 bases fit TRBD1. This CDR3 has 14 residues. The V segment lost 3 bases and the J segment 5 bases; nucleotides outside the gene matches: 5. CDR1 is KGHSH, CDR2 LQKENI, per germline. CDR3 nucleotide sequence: TGTGCCAGCTCACCGATGGACAGGGTTGAGACCCAGTACTTC. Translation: CASSPMDRVETQYF.

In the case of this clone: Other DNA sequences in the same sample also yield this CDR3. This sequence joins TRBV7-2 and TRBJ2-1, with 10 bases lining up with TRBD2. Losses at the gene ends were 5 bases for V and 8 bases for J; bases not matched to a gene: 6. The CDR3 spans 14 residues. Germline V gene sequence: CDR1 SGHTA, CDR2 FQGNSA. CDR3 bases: TGTGCCAGCAGCCCTCTAGCGGGAGTATATGAGCAGTTCTTC. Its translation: CASSPLAGVYEQFF. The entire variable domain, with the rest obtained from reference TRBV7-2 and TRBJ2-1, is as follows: GAGVSQSPSNKVTEKGKDVELRCDPISGHTALYWYRQSLGQGLEFLIYFQGNSAPDKSGLPSDRFSAERTGGSVSTLTIQRTQQEDSAVYLCASSPLAGVYEQFFGPGTRLTVL.

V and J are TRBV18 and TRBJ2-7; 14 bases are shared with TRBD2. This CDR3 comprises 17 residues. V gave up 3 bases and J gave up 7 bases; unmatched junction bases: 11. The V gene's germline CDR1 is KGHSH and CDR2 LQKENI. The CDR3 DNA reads TGTGCCAGCTCACCTGGGACTAGCGGGAGCTTCGGCCGGGAGCAGTACTTC. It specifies CASSPGTSGSFGREQYF.

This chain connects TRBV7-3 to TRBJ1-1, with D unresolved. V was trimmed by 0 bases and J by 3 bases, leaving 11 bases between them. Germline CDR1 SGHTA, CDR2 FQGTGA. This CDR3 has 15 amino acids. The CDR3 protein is CASSLTFSGDTEAFF. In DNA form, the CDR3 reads TGTGCCAGCAGCTTAACGTTTTCCGGAGACACTGAAGCTTTCTTT.

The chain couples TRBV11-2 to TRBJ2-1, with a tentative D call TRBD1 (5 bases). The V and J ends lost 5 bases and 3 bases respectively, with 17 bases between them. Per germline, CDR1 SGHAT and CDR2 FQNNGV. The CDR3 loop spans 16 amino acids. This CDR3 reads CASSKQPRQSYNEQFF. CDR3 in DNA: TGTGCCAGCAGCAAACAACCCCGACAGAGCTACAATGAGCAGTTCTTC. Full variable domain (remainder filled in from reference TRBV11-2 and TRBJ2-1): EAGVAQSPRYKIIEKRQSVAFWCNPISGHATLYWYQQILGQGPKLLIQFQNNGVVDDSQLPKDRFSAERLKGVDSTLKIQPAKLEDSAVYLCASSKQPRQSYNEQFFGPGTRLTVL.

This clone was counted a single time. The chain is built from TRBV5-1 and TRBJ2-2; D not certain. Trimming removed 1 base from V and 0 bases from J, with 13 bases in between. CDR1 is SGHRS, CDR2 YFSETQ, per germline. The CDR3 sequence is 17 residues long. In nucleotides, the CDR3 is TGCGCCAGCAGCTTGCCACAGCAACTCCCGAACACCGGGGAGCTGTTTTTT. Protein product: CASSLPQQLPNTGELFF.

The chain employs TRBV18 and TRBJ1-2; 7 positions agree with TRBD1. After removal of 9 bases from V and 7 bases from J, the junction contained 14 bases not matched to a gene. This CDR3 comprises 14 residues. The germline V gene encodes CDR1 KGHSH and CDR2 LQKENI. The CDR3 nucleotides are TGTGCCAGTTCTCGCGACAGGGCCGCGGGTGGCTACACCTTC. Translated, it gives CASSRDRAAGGYTF.

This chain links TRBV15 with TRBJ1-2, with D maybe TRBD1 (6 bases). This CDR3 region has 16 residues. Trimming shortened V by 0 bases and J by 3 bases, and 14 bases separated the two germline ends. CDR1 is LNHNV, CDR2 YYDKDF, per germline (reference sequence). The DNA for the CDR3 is TGTGCCACCAGCAGAGAAACCGCGGGGGCGCACTATGGCTACACCTTC. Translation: CATSRETAGAHYGYTF.

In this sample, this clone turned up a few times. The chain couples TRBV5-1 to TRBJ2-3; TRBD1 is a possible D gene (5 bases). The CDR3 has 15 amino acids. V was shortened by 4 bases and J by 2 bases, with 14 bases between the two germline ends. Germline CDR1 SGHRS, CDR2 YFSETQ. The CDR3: CASSPQGINTDTQYF. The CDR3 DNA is TGCGCCAGCAGCCCTCAGGGAATTAACACAGATACGCAGTATTTT.